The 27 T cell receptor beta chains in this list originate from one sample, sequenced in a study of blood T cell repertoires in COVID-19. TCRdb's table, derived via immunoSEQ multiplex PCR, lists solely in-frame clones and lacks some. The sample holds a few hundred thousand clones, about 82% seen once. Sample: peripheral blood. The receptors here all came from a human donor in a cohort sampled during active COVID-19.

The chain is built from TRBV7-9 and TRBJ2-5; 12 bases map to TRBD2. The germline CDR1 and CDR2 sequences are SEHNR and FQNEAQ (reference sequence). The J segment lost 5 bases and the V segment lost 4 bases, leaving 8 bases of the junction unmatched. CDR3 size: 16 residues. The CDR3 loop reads CASSSQTSGGRETQYF. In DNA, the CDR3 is TGTGCCAGCAGCTCCCAGACTAGCGGGGGCAGGGAGACCCAGTACTTC. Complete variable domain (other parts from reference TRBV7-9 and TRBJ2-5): DTGVSQNPRHKITKRGQNVTFRCDPISEHNRLYWYRQTLGQGPEFLTYFQNEAQLEKSRLLSDRFSAERPKGSFSTLEIQRTEQGDSAMYLCASSSQTSGGRETQYFGPGTRLLVL.

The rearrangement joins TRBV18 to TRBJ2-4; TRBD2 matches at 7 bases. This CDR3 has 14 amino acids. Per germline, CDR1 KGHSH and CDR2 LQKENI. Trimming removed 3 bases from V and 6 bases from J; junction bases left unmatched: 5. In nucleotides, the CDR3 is TGTGCCAGCTCACCGGCGGGGGAGCGAAACATTCAGTACTTC. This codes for CASSPAGERNIQYF.

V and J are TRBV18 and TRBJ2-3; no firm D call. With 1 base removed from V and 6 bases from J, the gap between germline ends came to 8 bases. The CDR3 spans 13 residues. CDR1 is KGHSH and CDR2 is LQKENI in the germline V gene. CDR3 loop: CASSPLPADTQYF. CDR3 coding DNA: TGTGCCAGCTCACCACTTCCAGCGGATACGCAGTATTTT.

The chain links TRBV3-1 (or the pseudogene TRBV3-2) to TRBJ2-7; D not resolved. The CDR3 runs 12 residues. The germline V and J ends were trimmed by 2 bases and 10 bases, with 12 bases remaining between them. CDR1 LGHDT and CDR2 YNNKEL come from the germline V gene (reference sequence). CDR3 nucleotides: TGTGCCAGCAGCCAAAATCTAGTAAGACAGTACTTC. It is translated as CASSQNLVRQYF.

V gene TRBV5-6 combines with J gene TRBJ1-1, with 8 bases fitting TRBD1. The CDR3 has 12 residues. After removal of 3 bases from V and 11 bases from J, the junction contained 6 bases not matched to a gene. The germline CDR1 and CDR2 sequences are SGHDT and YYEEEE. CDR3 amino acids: CASSSQGARAFF. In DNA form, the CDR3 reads TGTGCCAGCAGCTCCCAGGGGGCGCGGGCTTTCTTT.

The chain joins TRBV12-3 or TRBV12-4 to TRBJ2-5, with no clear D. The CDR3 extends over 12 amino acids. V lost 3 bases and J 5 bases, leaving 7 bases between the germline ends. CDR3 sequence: CASSLRTETQYF. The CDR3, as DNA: TGTGCCAGCAGTTTGCGTACCGAGACCCAGTACTTC.

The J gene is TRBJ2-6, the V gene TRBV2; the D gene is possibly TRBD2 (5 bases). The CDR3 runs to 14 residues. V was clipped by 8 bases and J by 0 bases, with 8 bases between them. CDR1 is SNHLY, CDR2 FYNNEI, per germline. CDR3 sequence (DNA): TGTGCCAGCCGCCGGGGCTCTGGGGCCAACGTCCTGACTTTC. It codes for CASRRGSGANVLTF.

The CDR3 is CASSERQGDQPQHF. CDR3 bases: TGTGCCAGCAGTGAAAGACAGGGGGATCAGCCCCAGCATTTT. The chain carries TRBV2 and TRBJ1-5; TRBD1 agrees at 9 bases. V was clipped by 2 bases and J by 5 bases; unmatched bases: 1. The CDR3 totals 14 residues. CDR1 SNHLY and CDR2 FYNNEI come from the germline V gene.

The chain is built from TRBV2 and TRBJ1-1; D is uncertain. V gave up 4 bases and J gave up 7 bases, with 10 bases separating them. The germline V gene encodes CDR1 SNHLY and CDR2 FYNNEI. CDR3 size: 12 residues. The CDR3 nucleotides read TGTGCCAGCAGTGTAGTGAGAAGTGAAGCTTTCTTT. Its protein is CASSVVRSEAFF.

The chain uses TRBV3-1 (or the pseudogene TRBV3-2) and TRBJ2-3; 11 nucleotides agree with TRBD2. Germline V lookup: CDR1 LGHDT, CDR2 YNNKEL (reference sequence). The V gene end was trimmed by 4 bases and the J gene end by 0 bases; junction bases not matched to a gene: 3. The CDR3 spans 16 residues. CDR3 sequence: CASSPTSGASTDTQYF. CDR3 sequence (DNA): TGTGCCAGCAGCCCGACTAGCGGGGCTAGCACAGATACGCAGTATTTT.

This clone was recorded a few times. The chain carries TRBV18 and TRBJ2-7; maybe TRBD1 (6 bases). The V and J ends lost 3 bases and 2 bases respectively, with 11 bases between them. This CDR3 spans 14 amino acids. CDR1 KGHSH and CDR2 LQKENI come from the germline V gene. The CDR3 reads CASSPGTPPYEQYF. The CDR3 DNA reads TGTGCCAGCTCACCGGGGACACCACCCTACGAGCAGTACTTC. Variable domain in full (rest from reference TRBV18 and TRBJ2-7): NAGVMQNPRHLVRRRGQEARLRCSPMKGHSHVYWYRQLPEEGLKFMVYLQKENIIDESGMPKERFSAEFPKEGPSILRIQQVVRGDSAAYFCASSPGTPPYEQYFGPGTRLTVT.

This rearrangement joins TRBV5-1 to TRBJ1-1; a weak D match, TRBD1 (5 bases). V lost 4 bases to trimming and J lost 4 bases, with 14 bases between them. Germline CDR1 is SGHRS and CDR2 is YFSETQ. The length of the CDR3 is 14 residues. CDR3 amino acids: CASSSSGGVTEAFF. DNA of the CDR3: TGCGCCAGCAGCAGTTCGGGGGGTGTCACTGAAGCTTTCTTT.

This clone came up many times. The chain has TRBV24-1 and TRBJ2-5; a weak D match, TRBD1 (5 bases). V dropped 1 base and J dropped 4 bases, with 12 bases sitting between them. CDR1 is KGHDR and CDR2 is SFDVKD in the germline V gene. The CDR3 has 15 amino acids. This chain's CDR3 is CATSDFSGSGETQYF. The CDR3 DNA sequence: TGTGCCACCAGTGATTTTTCAGGGTCCGGAGAGACCCAGTACTTC.

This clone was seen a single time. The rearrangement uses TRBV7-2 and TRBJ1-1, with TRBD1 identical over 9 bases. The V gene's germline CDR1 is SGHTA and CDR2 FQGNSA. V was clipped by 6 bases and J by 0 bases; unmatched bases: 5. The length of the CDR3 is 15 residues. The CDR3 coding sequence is TGTGCCAGCAGTGGGGACAGGGCTTTGAACACTGAAGCTTTCTTT. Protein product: CASSGDRALNTEAFF. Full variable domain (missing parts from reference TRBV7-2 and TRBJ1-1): GAGVSQSPSNKVTEKGKDVELRCDPISGHTALYWYRQSLGQGLEFLIYFQGNSAPDKSGLPSDRFSAERTGGSVSTLTIQRTQQEDSAVYLCASSGDRALNTEAFFGQGTRLTVV.

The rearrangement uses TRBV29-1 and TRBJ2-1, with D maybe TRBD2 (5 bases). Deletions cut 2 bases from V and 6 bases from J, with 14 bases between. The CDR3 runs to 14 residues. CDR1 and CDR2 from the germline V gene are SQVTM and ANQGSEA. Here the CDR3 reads CSVESRLATNEQFF. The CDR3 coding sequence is TGCAGCGTTGAATCCAGGCTAGCCACCAATGAGCAGTTCTTC.

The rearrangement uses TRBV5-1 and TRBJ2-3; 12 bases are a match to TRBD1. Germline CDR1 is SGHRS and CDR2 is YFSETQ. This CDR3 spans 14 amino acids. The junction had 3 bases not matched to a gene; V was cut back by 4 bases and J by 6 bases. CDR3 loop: CASSRDRGQDTQYF. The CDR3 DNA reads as TGCGCCAGCAGCCGGGACAGGGGGCAGGATACGCAGTATTTT.

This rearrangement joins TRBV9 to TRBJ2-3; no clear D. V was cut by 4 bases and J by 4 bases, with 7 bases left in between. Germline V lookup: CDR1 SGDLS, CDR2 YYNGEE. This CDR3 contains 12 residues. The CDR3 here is CASSTLADTQYF. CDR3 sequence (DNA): TGTGCCAGCAGCACTTTGGCAGATACGCAGTATTTT.

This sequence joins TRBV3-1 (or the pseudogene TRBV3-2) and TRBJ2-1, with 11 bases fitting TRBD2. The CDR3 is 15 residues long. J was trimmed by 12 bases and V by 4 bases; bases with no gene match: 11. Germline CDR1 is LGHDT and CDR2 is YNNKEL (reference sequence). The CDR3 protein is CASSPRVSGGARQFF. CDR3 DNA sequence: TGTGCCAGCAGCCCTCGGGTTAGCGGGGGGGCAAGGCAGTTCTTC.

The CDR3 DNA follows: TGTGCCAGTAGCGGGGGGGCCTACGAGCAGTACTTC. Encoded protein: CASSGGAYEQYF. V usage is TRBV4-2 and J usage is TRBJ2-7, with 11 bases fitting TRBD2. With V trimmed by 9 bases and J by 2 bases, 0 bases remained unmatched. This CDR3 has 12 amino acids. In germline, CDR1 is LGHNA, CDR2 YNFKEQ.

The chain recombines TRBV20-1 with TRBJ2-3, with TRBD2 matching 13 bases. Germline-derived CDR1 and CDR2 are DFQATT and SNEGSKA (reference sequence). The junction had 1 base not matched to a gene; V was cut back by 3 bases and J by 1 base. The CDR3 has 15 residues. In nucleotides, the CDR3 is TGCAGTGCTAGTGGACTAGCGGGGGGCACAGATACGCAGTATTTT. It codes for CSASGLAGGTDTQYF.

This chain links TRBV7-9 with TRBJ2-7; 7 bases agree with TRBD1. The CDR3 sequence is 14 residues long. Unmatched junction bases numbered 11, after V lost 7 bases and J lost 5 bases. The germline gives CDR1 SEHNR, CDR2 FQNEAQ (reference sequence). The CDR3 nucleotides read TGTGCCAGCAACGAAGGGGGCCCAAACCACGAGCAGTACTTC. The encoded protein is CASNEGGPNHEQYF.

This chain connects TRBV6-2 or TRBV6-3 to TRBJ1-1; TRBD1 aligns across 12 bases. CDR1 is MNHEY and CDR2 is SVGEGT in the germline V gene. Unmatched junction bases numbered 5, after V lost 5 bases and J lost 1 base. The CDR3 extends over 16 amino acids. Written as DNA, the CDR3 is TGTGCCAGCAGTCATCGGGACAGGGGGCAGAACACTGAAGCTTTCTTT. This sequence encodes CASSHRDRGQNTEAFF.

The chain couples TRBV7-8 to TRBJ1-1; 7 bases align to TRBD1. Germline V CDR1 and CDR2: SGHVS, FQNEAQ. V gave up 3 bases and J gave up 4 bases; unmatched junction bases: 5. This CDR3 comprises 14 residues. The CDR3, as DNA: TGTGCCAGCAGCTTCGAGGGGGCCTTCACTGAAGCTTTCTTT. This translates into CASSFEGAFTEAFF.

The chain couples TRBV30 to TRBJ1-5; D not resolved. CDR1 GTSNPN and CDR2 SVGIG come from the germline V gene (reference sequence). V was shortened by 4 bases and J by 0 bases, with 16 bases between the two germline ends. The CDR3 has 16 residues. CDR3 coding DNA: TGTGCCTGGACCCCATTTGGCCAGTTTAGCAATCAGCCCCAGCATTTT. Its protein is CAWTPFGQFSNQPQHF.

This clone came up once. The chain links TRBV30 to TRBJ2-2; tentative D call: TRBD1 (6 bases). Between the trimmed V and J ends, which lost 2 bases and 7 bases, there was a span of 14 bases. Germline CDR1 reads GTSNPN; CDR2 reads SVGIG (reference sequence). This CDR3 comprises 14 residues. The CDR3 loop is CAWSYGGVSGELFF. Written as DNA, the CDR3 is TGTGCCTGGAGTTATGGGGGCGTGAGCGGGGAGCTGTTTTTT.

As DNA, the CDR3 is TGTGCTAGTGGTCGACGCCCAGGGGGCCACGACACAGATACGCAGTATTTT. Translating gives CASGRRPGGHDTDTQYF. This chain uses TRBV12-5 with TRBJ2-3; 8 nucleotides match TRBD1. The V gene's germline CDR1 is LGHNT and CDR2 FRNRAP. This CDR3 has 17 residues. V was clipped by 5 bases and J by 2 bases; unmatched bases: 12.

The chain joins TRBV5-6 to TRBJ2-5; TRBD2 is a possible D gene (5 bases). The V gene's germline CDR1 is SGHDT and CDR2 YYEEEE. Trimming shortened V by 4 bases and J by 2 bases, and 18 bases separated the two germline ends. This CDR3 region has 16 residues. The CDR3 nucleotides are TGTGCCAGCAGCCCCCCTCCCGGGATACCTCAAGAGACCCAGTACTTC. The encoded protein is CASSPPPGIPQETQYF.